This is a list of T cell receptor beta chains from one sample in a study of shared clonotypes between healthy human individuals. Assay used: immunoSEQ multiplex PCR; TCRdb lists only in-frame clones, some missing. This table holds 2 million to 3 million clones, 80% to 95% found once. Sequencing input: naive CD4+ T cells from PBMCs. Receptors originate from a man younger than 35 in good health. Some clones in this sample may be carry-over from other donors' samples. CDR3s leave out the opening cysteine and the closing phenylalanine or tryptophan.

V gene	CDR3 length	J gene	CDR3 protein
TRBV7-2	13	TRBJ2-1	ASSSTSGSFNEQF
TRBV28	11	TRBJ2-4	ASETRAKNIQY
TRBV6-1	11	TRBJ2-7	ASSESSSRPIS
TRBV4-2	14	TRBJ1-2	ASSQWDREDFYGYT
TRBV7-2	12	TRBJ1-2	ASSLQGRPIGYT
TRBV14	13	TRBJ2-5	ASSQARIHRETQY
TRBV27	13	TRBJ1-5	ASSLGVGANQPQH
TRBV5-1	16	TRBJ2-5	ASSLTGLASIYQETQY
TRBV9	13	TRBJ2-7	ASSVGTISSYEQY
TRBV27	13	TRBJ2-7	ASSTAGAGSYEQY
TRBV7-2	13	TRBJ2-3	ASSSRLESLDTQY
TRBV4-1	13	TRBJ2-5	ASSQAGLVKETQY
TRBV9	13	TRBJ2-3	ASRSGTAGADTQY
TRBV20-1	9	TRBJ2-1	SAILDNEQF
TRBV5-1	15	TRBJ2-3	ASSPRQTIRSTDTQY
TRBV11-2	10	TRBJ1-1	ASSPGRREAF
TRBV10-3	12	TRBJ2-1	ATSKQDRRNEQF
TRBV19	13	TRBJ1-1	ASNPTPTVNTEAF
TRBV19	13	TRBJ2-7	ASSPGGVGSYEQY
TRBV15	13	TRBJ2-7	ATSRGDRGMYEQY
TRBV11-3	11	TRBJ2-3	ASSLGQPGTQY
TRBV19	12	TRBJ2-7	ASSGTSGISEQY
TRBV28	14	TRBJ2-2	ASSLLPGQNTGELF
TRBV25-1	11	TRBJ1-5	ASSPVGNQPQH
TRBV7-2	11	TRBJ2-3	ASSLAGVRTQY
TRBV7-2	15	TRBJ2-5	ASSLGTGGPTSETQY
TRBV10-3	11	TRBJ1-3	AISDGTGNTIY
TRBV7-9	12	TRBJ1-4	ASSLGVDNEKLF
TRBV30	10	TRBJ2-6	AWSSGANVLT
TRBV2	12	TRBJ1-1	ASTLTGGDTEAF
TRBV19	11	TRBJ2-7	ASSTNPAYEQY